The source of this T cell receptor (beta chain) is a study of blood T cell repertoires in COVID-19. Study background: The study drew acute and convalescent COVID-19 samples from the United States, Italy and Spain.

Libraries were prepared by immunoSEQ multiplex PCR; TCRdb keeps only in-frame clonotypes and omits some of them. Seen here are some 340,000 clones, around 80% observed once, and the top ten hold around 3%. The trim removed 8 bases at V and 15 bases at J, leaving 4 bases unmatched. This CDR3 is built from 9 residues. Germline V lookup: CDR1 WNHNN, CDR2 SYGVQD (reference sequence). Sample: peripheral blood. The chain joins TRBV10-1 to TRBJ2-1; 7 bases line up with TRBD1. The receptor comes from a young man with active or convalescent COVID-19. CDR3 sequence reads: CASGRGLFF. CDR3 DNA sequence: TGCGCCAGCGGCAGGGGGTTGTTCTTC.